The next 6 T cell receptor beta chains were all read from a single sample in a study of T cell responses to AZD1222 COVID-19 vaccine. Data came from immunoSEQ multiplex PCR; TCRdb stores just in-frame clones and leaves some out. The sample shows around 150,000 clones, approximately 89% of them seen only once. Sequenced here: peripheral blood, sampled on day 0 of AZD1222 vaccination. The receptors originated from an adult in good health.

The sample holds one count of this clone. The chain links TRBV27 to TRBJ1-6; 8 nucleotides line up with TRBD1. V shed 7 bases and J 5 bases; nucleotides not matched to a gene: 7. This CDR3 comprises 15 residues. Per germline, CDR1 MNHEY and CDR2 SMNVEV (reference sequence). DNA for the CDR3: TGTGCCAGCAAGACCGGGACAGGAGATAATTCACCCCTCCACTTT. The encoded protein is CASKTGTGDNSPLHF.

The chain joins TRBV6-5 to TRBJ1-5; TRBD1 is a possible D gene (6 bases). The CDR3 has 13 amino acids. Trimming removed 6 bases from V and 4 bases from J, with 10 bases in between. Germline V gene data show CDR1 as MNHEY and CDR2 as SVGAGI. CDR3 sequence: CASSDRHNQPQHF. CDR3 nucleotides: TGTGCCAGCAGCGACAGGCATAATCAGCCCCAGCATTTT.

The V call is TRBV11-2, the J call TRBJ1-5; weak D call: TRBD1 (5 bases). The germline V and J ends were trimmed by 5 bases and 9 bases, with 14 bases remaining between them. The germline CDR1 and CDR2 sequences are SGHAT and FQNNGV. The CDR3 is 13 residues long. The CDR3 loop reads CASSPPGQLPQHF. DNA for the CDR3: TGTGCCAGCAGCCCCCCGGGGCAGTTGCCCCAGCATTTT.

This chain links TRBV28 with TRBJ2-2, with D perhaps TRBD1 (6 bases). CDR3 length equals 15 residues. Trimming stripped 5 bases from V and 5 bases from J, with 15 bases between. Germline values: CDR1 MDHEN, CDR2 SYDVKM. CDR3 residues: CASSTQQGWTGELFF. The DNA for the CDR3 is TGTGCCAGCAGTACCCAACAGGGTTGGACCGGGGAGCTGTTTTTT.

The chain couples TRBV28 to TRBJ1-4; tentatively, D is TRBD1 (5 bases). Trimming stripped 5 bases from V and 0 bases from J, with 10 bases between. The CDR3 has 15 amino acids. Per germline, CDR1 MDHEN and CDR2 SYDVKM. CDR3 sequence: CASSPGASTNEKLFF. CDR3 bases: TGTGCCAGCAGTCCCGGGGCGTCAACTAATGAAAAACTGTTTTTT.

This clone was picked up one time. The V gene is TRBV19, the J gene TRBJ2-2; 7 bases are shared with TRBD1. The CDR3 is 15 residues long. CDR1 is LNHDA, CDR2 SQIVND, per germline (reference sequence). After removal of 6 bases from V and 0 bases from J, the junction contained 4 bases not matched to a gene. The CDR3 protein is CASRTGLPNTGELFF. In nucleotides, the CDR3 is TGTGCCAGTAGGACAGGGCTACCGAACACCGGGGAGCTGTTTTTT.